This TCR beta chain stems from a study of post-analysis software for immune sequencing data. Unique molecular identifiers had been added to the TCR beta cDNA libraries. One entry per CDR3 protein, called by TCRdb with MiXCR from the PCR reads. This sample has approximately 150,000 distinct CDR3 sequences, with 30% found just once. This clonotype appeared a single time. Its cognate antigen is unknown. Losses at the gene ends were 5 bases for V and 8 bases for J; bases not matched to a gene: 4. The CDR3 is 12 amino acids. Germline V gene data show CDR1 as SEHNR and CDR2 as FQNEAQ (reference sequence). General study findings and limits: Controls had lower frequencies than patients of a few TRBV segments, which included TRBV5-6, TRBV5-1 and TRBV20-1. Same-batch samples co-clustered strongly by F measure.

Sequencing was performed on blood. The receptor comes from a girl under 18 with multiple sclerosis. The chain combines TRBV7-9 with TRBJ2-3; 7 bases agree with TRBD1. This CDR3 is CASSATGVTQYF. The CDR3 nucleotides read TGTGCCAGCAGCGCAACAGGGGTTACGCAGTATTTT.